The source of this T cell receptor beta chain is a study of T cell responses to AZD1222 COVID-19 vaccine. Study results and caveats: Every sample of the repertoires postdated the peak T cell response.

The ends were cut back, 4 bases at V and 6 bases at J, with 6 bases in the middle. This CDR3 comprises 12 residues. Germline CDR1 WSHSY, CDR2 SAAADI. Using immunoSEQ multiplex PCR, the repertoire was profiled, and TCRdb retains in-frame clones only, with some absent. The table records 80,000 or so clones, roughly 80% of them present only once. Comment on this clone: Its antigen is undetermined.

This TCR was recovered from an adult in good health. This sequence joins TRBV10-2 and TRBJ2-2; D is unclear. This sample comprised peripheral blood, obtained on day 0 of AZD1222 vaccination. CDR3 in amino acids: CASSVSPGELFF. CDR3 coding DNA: TGCGCCAGCAGTGTTAGCCCCGGGGAGCTGTTTTTT.